The rows below give T cell receptor beta chains drawn from one sample of a study of T cells in Graves' hyperthyroidism and ophthalmopathy. TCRdb re-analysed the multiplex PCR reads in MiXCR, keeping a single row per CDR3 protein. This table holds fewer than 850,000 distinct CDR3 sequences, around 15% found once. Sample: blood. The receptor source for this set is a middle-aged man with Graves' hyperthyroidism. CDR3s include the opening cysteine and the closing phenylalanine or tryptophan. D genes are given only for firm matches. Not every row has a clone size; where given, it reads once, few, many or a size class.

v_gene: TRBV5-1; j_gene: TRBJ1-1; abundance: .; d_gene: .; CDR3aa: CASSLLSPGGTEAFF; CDR3nt: TGCGCCAGCAGCTTGTTGTCCCCTGGAGGGACTGAAGCTTTCTTT
v_gene: TRBV7-6; j_gene: TRBJ2-2; abundance: many; d_gene: TRBD2; CDR3aa: CASSPQREGLTGELFF; CDR3nt: TGTGCCAGCAGCCCACAGCGGGAGGGCCTCACCGGGGAGCTGTTTTTT
v_gene: TRBV4-1; j_gene: TRBJ2-2; abundance: .; d_gene: TRBD2; CDR3aa: CASTLAGLTGELFF; CDR3nt: TGCGCCAGCACCTTAGCGGGCCTAACCGGGGAGCTGTTTTTT
v_gene: TRBV7-9; j_gene: TRBJ1-6; abundance: few; d_gene: TRBD1; CDR3aa: CASSSSGTGNSPLHF; CDR3nt: TGTGCCAGCAGCTCTTCTGGGACAGGGAATTCACCCCTCCACTTT
v_gene: TRBV20-1; j_gene: TRBJ1-2; abundance: .; d_gene: TRBD1; CDR3aa: CSARQGALYGYTF; CDR3nt: TGCAGTGCCCGACAGGGGGCGCTTTATGGCTACACCTTC
v_gene: TRBV5-8; j_gene: TRBJ2-5; abundance: .; d_gene: .; CDR3aa: CTSSFRTEQETQYF; CDR3nt: TGTACCAGCAGCTTCAGAACGGAGCAAGAGACCCAGTACTTC
v_gene: TRBV10-3; j_gene: TRBJ1-5; abundance: many; d_gene: .; CDR3aa: CAISDLGRGNQPQHF; CDR3nt: TGTGCCATCAGTGACCTTGGCAGGGGCAATCAGCCCCAGCATTTT
v_gene: TRBV10-3; j_gene: TRBJ2-7; abundance: few; d_gene: .; CDR3aa: CATRADTYEQYF; CDR3nt: TGTGCCACACGGGCCGATACCTACGAGCAGTACTTC
v_gene: TRBV12-3/TRBV12-4; j_gene: TRBJ1-1; abundance: many; d_gene: .; CDR3aa: CASSLSSLNTEAFF; CDR3nt: TGTGCCAGCAGTTTAAGCAGCCTGAACACTGAAGCTTTCTTT
v_gene: TRBV27; j_gene: TRBJ1-4; abundance: many; d_gene: .; CDR3aa: CASSLSFGSTRANEKLFF; CDR3nt: TGTGCCAGCAGTTTATCGTTTGGCTCCACGCGGGCTAATGAAAAACTGTTTTTT
v_gene: TRBV7-3; j_gene: TRBJ2-2; abundance: .; d_gene: .; CDR3aa: CASSLTGITGELFF; CDR3nt: TGTGCCAGCAGCTTAACGGGAATCACCGGGGAGCTGTTTTTT
v_gene: TRBV2; j_gene: TRBJ1-5; abundance: few; d_gene: TRBD1; CDR3aa: CASSVEPARDRVISNQPQHF; CDR3nt: TGTGCCAGCAGTGTAGAGCCGGCTCGGGACAGGGTTATAAGCAATCAGCCCCAGCATTTT
v_gene: TRBV6-1; j_gene: TRBJ2-3; abundance: many; d_gene: .; CDR3aa: CASSEGSSRDTQYF; CDR3nt: TGTGCCAGCAGTGAGGGAAGTTCCCGAGATACGCAGTATTTT
v_gene: TRBV25-1; j_gene: TRBJ2-5; abundance: few; d_gene: .; CDR3aa: CASSESFGRQETQYF; CDR3nt: TGTGCCAGCAGTGAATCTTTTGGCAGGCAAGAGACCCAGTACTTC
v_gene: TRBV10-2; j_gene: TRBJ2-4; abundance: many; d_gene: TRBD2; CDR3aa: CASSGLDAGGIQYF; CDR3nt: TGCGCCAGCAGTGGATTGGATGCGGGAGGGATTCAGTACTTC
v_gene: TRBV2; j_gene: TRBJ1-5; abundance: many; d_gene: .; CDR3aa: CASSENRGRNNQPQHF; CDR3nt: TGTGCCAGCAGTGAAAACCGGGGGCGTAACAATCAGCCCCAGCATTTT
v_gene: TRBV2; j_gene: TRBJ2-1; abundance: many; d_gene: TRBD2; CDR3aa: CASSGELAGDRNEQFF; CDR3nt: TGTGCCAGCAGTGGGGAGTTAGCGGGAGATAGGAATGAGCAGTTCTTC
v_gene: TRBV6-1; j_gene: TRBJ1-1; abundance: many; d_gene: .; CDR3aa: CASSVGRESTEAFF; CDR3nt: TGTGCCAGCAGTGTTGGGCGAGAAAGCACTGAAGCTTTCTTT
v_gene: TRBV27; j_gene: TRBJ2-7; abundance: many; d_gene: .; CDR3aa: CASSFTPQYEQYF; CDR3nt: TGTGCCAGCAGTTTTACGCCCCAATACGAGCAGTACTTC
v_gene: TRBV2; j_gene: TRBJ2-7; abundance: .; d_gene: .; CDR3aa: CASSESWEQYF; CDR3nt: TGTGCCAGCAGTGAATCGTGGGAGCAGTACTTC
v_gene: TRBV10-3; j_gene: TRBJ2-7; abundance: .; d_gene: TRBD1; CDR3aa: CAITSDRGDYEQYF; CDR3nt: TGTGCCATCACTTCGGACAGGGGCGACTACGAGCAGTACTTC
v_gene: TRBV6-1; j_gene: TRBJ2-7; abundance: many; d_gene: TRBD2; CDR3aa: CATVVSGSTYEQYF; CDR3nt: TGTGCCACCGTCGTCAGCGGGAGTACCTACGAGCAGTACTTC
v_gene: TRBV7-9; j_gene: TRBJ2-4; abundance: many; d_gene: .; CDR3aa: CASSHNIAKNIQYF; CDR3nt: TGTGCCAGCAGCCACAATATAGCCAAAAACATTCAGTACTTC